Here is one TCR beta chain with its context. This CDR3 has 13 amino acids. With 6 bases clipped from V and 5 bases from J, the junction kept 6 bases outside the gene matches. This sample was included in a study of blood T cell repertoires in COVID-19. The repertoire was sequenced with immunoSEQ multiplex PCR; TCRdb's copy has only in-frame clones and lacks some. The sample has 200,000 to 250,000 clones, approximately 77% seen once. This chain uses TRBV12-3 or TRBV12-4 with TRBJ2-5, with TRBD1 matching over 7 bases. Specimen: peripheral blood. This TCR was sampled from a woman of 80 years or more with acute or convalescent COVID-19. The CDR3 loop is CASRDRVQETQYF. CDR3 bases: TGTGCCAGCAGAGACAGGGTCCAGGAGACCCAGTACTTC.